Given below is one T cell receptor beta chain in context. Antigen specificity is unknown. The same CDR3 arises from other DNA sequences in this sample as well. This record comes from a study of shared clonotypes between healthy human individuals. Turning to the study itself: Three plates each covered CD4 naive and memory; CD8 naive two, CD8 memory one.

Study conclusions and caveats: Of the naive CD4 clonotypes, approximately 5% were shared across several donors.

The V gene's germline CDR1 is SGHRS and CDR2 YFSETQ. This CDR3 is 14 amino acids long. V was cut by 4 bases and J by 0 bases, with 10 bases left in between. Several immunoSEQ 96-well plates shared each subset's DNA, each plate a replicate. Assay used: immunoSEQ multiplex PCR; TCRdb lists only in-frame clones, some missing. The data hold 2 million to 2.5 million clones, with approximately 95% observed a single time. Healthy adults negative for HIV, lacking recent acute infections or vaccinations, served as donors. Sequencing was carried out using naive CD4+ T cells sorted from blood. The subset is: CD45RA+ positively selected. The chain carries TRBV5-1 and TRBJ1-1; tentative D call: TRBD1 (6 bases). The receptor was derived from a man aged 18 to 29 in good health. The CDR3 spells CASSPGQMNTEAFF. The CDR3 nucleotides are TGCGCCAGCAGCCCGGGACAAATGAACACTGAAGCTTTCTTT.